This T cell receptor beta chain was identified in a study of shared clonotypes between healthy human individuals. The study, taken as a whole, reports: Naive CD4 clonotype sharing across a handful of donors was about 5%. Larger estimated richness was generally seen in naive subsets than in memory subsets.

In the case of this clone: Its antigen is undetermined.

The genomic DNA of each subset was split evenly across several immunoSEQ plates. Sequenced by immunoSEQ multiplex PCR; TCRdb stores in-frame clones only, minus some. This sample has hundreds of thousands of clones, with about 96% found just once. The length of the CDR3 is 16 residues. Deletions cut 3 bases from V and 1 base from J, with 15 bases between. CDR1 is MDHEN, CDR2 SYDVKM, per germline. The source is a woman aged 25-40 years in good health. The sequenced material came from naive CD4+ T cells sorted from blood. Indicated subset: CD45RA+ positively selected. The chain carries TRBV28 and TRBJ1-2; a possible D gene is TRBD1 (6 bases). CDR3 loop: CASSLSGDNGNYGYTF. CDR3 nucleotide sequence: TGTGCCAGCAGTTTGAGCGGGGACAACGGTAACTATGGCTACACCTTC.